The present T cell receptor beta chain was sequenced within a study of blood T cells in healthy people across ages. The authors ran a second PCR of 7 to 11 cycles using a sample-barcoded 5' primer and a J-beta primer mix. TCRdb called the 5' RACE reads again in MiXCR, with one record for every CDR3 protein. The profile shows approximately 580,000 distinct CDR3 sequences, 24% of them singletons. The CDR3 sequence is 15 residues long. Germline lookup yields CDR1 SGHTA and CDR2 FQGNSA. With regard to this clonotype: A read error may account for a junction end that differs from germline.

Russia was home to the donors, healthy Caucasian individuals aged roughly 6 to 95. This sample was shared with a second study, whose subject was T cells of mothers and their children. This second study says: A primer called M1S, used in the second PCR, added sample barcodes and 2-4 random nucleotides.

This receptor was obtained from a boy aged 5-17 years in good health. The chain joins TRBV7-2 to TRBJ2-3; D remains unclear. The specimen was blood. CDR3 region: CASSLVGTSTDTQYF. The DNA of the CDR3 is TGTGCCAGCAGTTTAGTAGGAACTAGCACAGATACGCAGTATTTT.